Given below is one TCR beta chain in context. One junction end disagrees with the germline gene, perhaps due to a read error. The CDR3 is 14 residues long. Germline V gene data show CDR1 as SEHNR and CDR2 as FQNEAQ (reference sequence). PCR amplification relied on 60 Vbeta primers (plus 13 Jbeta primers). Here immunoSEQ multiplex PCR was the method, and the copy in TCRdb shows in-frame clones only, minus some. The sample yields 100,000 or so clones, around 79% seen once. The data stem from a study of cytomegalovirus exposure and HLA in healthy donors. The source is a woman in her 40s in good health and CMV-seronegative. The chain is built from TRBV7-9 and TRBJ1-5, with D perhaps matching TRBD1 (5 bases). The sample comprised PBMCs. The CDR3 loop reads CSSSSQDGNQPQHF. CDR3 coding DNA: TGTTCCAGCAGCTCACAGGACGGAAATCAGCCCCAGCATTTT.